This T cell receptor beta chain was identified in a study of circulating CD8 cells and anti-PD-1 response in melanoma. Comments on this clonotype: As yet, its antigen is unknown.

Germline V gene data show CDR1 as MDHEN and CDR2 as SYDVKM. V dropped 7 bases and J dropped 0 bases, with 20 bases sitting between them. This CDR3 contains 17 residues. Four subsets defined by PD-1 and/or TIGIT were sorted from live CD3+CD8+TCRalphabeta+ cells. General study findings and limits: Under 8% of TRB clonotypes were shared between subsets at M1. Generally, no replicate experiments were performed.

Using approximately 14 ng of total RNA, TCR libraries were made with the QIAseq Immune Repertoire TCR panel. TCRdb analysed the reads with MiXCR anew, one entry per CDR3 protein. The sample includes 2,000 to 2,500 distinct CDR3 sequences, 6.5% to 9% of them seen just once. The sequences come from CD8+ T cells from PBMCs, collected at baseline or after one month of anti-PD-1 therapy (not recorded which). The sequence was obtained from a human donor with melanoma. The chain uses TRBV28 and TRBJ2-3; D might be TRBD1 or TRBD2, each matching 5 bases. The CDR3 DNA sequence: TGTGCCAGCACCCAGCCGCCATGGGGGTCTAGCACAGATACGCAGTATTTT. It translates to CASTQPPWGSSTDTQYF. Using reference TRBV28 and TRBJ2-3 for the parts outside the CDR3, the full variable domain is DVKVTQSSRYLVKRTGEKVFLECVQDMDHENMFWYRQDPGLGLRLIYFSYDVKMKEKGDIPEGYSVSREKKERFSLILESASTNQTSMYLCASTQPPWGSSTDTQYFGPGTRLTVL.